This T cell receptor (beta chain) originates from a study of cytomegalovirus exposure and HLA in healthy donors. 60 Vbeta and 13 Jbeta primers were used in PCR. Clones were read by immunoSEQ multiplex PCR, and TCRdb kept only the in-frame ones, dropping some. Here the sample spans about 110,000 clones, about two thirds being singletons. Broader study findings: Investigators reported 150 to 200 TCR beta chains as tied to cytomegalovirus.

A remark on this clone: Its antigen is currently unknown.

Samples came from healthy bone marrow donors. Sequencing input: PBMCs. This clonotype was sampled from a boy between 10 and 17 years old in good health and CMV-seronegative.

Written as DNA, the CDR3 is TGTGCCTGGTCCCCCTCGGGGGGACTTAGCAATCAGCCCCAGCATTTT. Its protein is CAWSPSGGLSNQPQHF. The genes are TRBV30 and TRBJ1-5; D is perhaps TRBD1 (5 bases). Per germline, CDR1 GTSNPN and CDR2 SVGIG (reference sequence). V was shortened by 5 bases and J by 0 bases, with 17 bases between the two germline ends. This CDR3 comprises 16 residues. Combining the CDR3 with reference TRBV30 and TRBJ1-5 gives the whole variable domain SQTIHQWPATLVQPVGSPLSLECTVEGTSNPNLYWYRQAAGRGLQLLFYSVGIGQISSEVPQNLSASRPQDRQFILSSKKLLLSDSGFYLCAWSPSGGLSNQPQHFGDGTRLSIL.